The text below deals with one T cell receptor (beta chain). Which antigen it targets is not known. Base-call qualities are not available, and no considerably larger clone is one nucleotide away. V loses 0 bases of germline sequence and J loses 0 bases, and the interval between the two ends is 15 bases. CDR3 length: 18 amino acids, cysteine to phenylalanine. Only CDR3 DNA is held: 54 bases, read in frame from base 1. As encoded in the germline V gene (reference sequence), CDR1 is GTSNPN while CDR2 is SVGIG. The data belong to a study of STAT5B mutations in CD4+ large granular lymphocyte leukemia (dated by TCRdb to between 2021 and 2024). Describing the broader study: Among healthy controls, the CDR3 'QG' motif was associated with a particular HLA allele. The TCRbeta repertoires of CD4+ T-cell large granular lymphocyte leukemia patients were compared with the TCRbeta repertoires of healthy blood donors. Flow cytometry on FACSCanto II or FACSVerse showed that the purified fractions were more than 95% pure among lymphocytes.

Overall results and qualifications from the work: Compared with healthy CD4+ repertoires, CD4-sorted patient repertoires appeared more clonal, and this difference remained even after the putative leukemic clones were removed. TRBV06-family usage was enriched among the top patient clones (8/27) compared with healthy controls (2/35). The data were not HLA-matched, and the relatively small sample size could explain the higher clonality seen in CD4+ compared with CD8+ T-LGLL. Each patient's main leukemic clonotypes were private, but more than 20% of these clonotypes showed up at low frequency in the non-leukemic repertoires of other patients.

The immunoSEQ assay at survey resolution was used to sequence TCRbeta rearrangements from genomic DNA. The study's processing was this. In the TCR sequencing data, the lowest productive clonotype frequency that could be detected was 2.59 x 10-5. Only productive TCRbeta rearrangements, meaning sequences that were complete and in-frame, were kept for the analyses. The clonality of each sample was calculated as Simpson clonality in the immunoSEQ Analyzer version 3.0. Clones were binned by frequency as very rare, small, medium, large (1-20%) or hyperexpanded (>20%). Generation probabilities were estimated with OLGA 1.2.3, V-gene circos plots were made with VDJtools, specificities were looked up in VDJdb, and CDR3 motifs were identified with GLIPH. TCRdb stores this immuneACCESS table with in-frame sequences only. Part of the clones is absent; in the studies checked, under half of the shortfall reflects unresolved V genes, and no reason is known for the rest. Clone size and V and J calls were adopted from that table, with D and trimming inferred from the DNA. This sample gives 30,000 to 40,000 clones in total; over 60% of them show up just once. The top ten clonotypes cover 2% to 3% of the sample.

The healthy control group was made up of a few dozen blood donors, and the Finnish Red Cross blood service supplied their buffy coats. All TCR-sequenced material derived from peripheral blood: patient blood samples and healthy donor buffy coats. Peripheral blood mononuclear cells were isolated by Ficoll-Hypaque gradient centrifugation. CD4+ cells were purified magnetically from the buffy coats of healthy controls. The Gentra Puregene Cell and Tissue kit was used to extract genomic DNA, and a Qubit 2.0 fluorometer was used to measure the amount of genomic DNA. The sequenced sample consisted of CD4+ T cells from blood buffy coats. This receptor was obtained from a human donor in good health. Recombination connected TRBV30 to TRBJ2-6; the best D guess is TRBD1, with 6 bases matching. The DNA is as follows: TGTGCCTGGAGTGTACCAGGGAAAGGGGGCTCTGGGGCCAACGTCCTGACTTTC. Its coded protein is CAWSVPGKGGSGANVLTF. Reference TRBV30 and TRBJ2-6 proteins supply the regions before and after the CDR3; the full variable domain is: SQTIHQWPATLVQPVGSPLSLECTVEGTSNPNLYWYRQAAGRGLQLLFYSVGIGQISSEVPQNLSASRPQDRQFILSSKKLLLSDSGFYLCAWSVPGKGGSGANVLTFGAGSRLTVL.